A selection of T cell receptor beta chains follows, all from one sample in a study of regulatory T cells in long-lasting Graves disease. TCRdb ran MiXCR on the multiplex PCR reads and lists one entry per CDR3 protein. This sample has about 310,000 distinct CDR3 sequences, with 15% to 20% found just once. Sample: peripheral blood mononuclear cells (PBMCs), taken at new diagnosis, from a patient treated with antithyroid drugs. These receptors all come from a female donor with Graves disease. The CDR3 runs from the conserved cysteine through the conserved F or W. A D gene is named only where the DNA matches it firmly. Size is stated for part of the rows, as once, few or many counts, or as a class when the clone is expanded.

clone_size,v_call,j_call,d_call,cdr3_nt,cdr3_aa
many,TRBV29-1,TRBJ2-1,-,TGCAGCGTTGAAGATCCGGGCCGAAAAGCCTACAATGAGCAGTTCTTC,CSVEDPGRKAYNEQFF
many,TRBV20-1,TRBJ2-3,-,TGCAGTGCCGACGAGTGGCGGGGGCGCACAGATACGCAGTATTTT,CSADEWRGRTDTQYF
many,TRBV2,TRBJ2-1,-,TGTGCCAGCGGGTCGGAGTCCTACAATGAGCAGTTCTTC,CASGSESYNEQFF
-,TRBV7-3,TRBJ2-2,-,TGTGCCAGCAGAGGGACGGTCGACACCGGGGAGCTGTTTTTT,CASRGTVDTGELFF
many,TRBV30,TRBJ2-2,TRBD1,TGTGCCTGTTCGAGGACAGGGTCGACCGGGGAGCTGTTTTTT,CACSRTGSTGELFF
many,TRBV24-1,TRBJ2-3,-,TGTGCCACCAGAGGGTATCGCACAGATACGCAGTATTTT,CATRGYRTDTQYF
-,TRBV9,TRBJ2-1,TRBD2,TGTGCCAGCAGCACCCTAGCGGGAACCTACAATGAGAAGTTCTTC,CASSTLAGTYNEKFF
-,TRBV5-4,TRBJ2-7,TRBD1,TGTGCCAGCAGAGAGACAGGGGGCGGCCCTAGGGAGCAGTACTTC,CASRETGGGPREQYF
few,TRBV30,TRBJ1-3,-,TGTGCCTGGAGTCAAGGGGCTGGAAACACCATATATTTT,CAWSQGAGNTIYF
many,TRBV7-9,TRBJ1-2,-,TGTGCCAGCAGCTTAGAAGCACGTCCCTATCGCTATGGCTACACCTTC,CASSLEARPYRYGYTF
many,TRBV28,TRBJ1-2,-,TGTGCCAGCAGTTTGAAGACTACAGGGTCGGGAGGCTACACCTTC,CASSLKTTGSGGYTF
few,TRBV3-1,TRBJ2-5,TRBD1,TGTGCCAGCAGCCAGGTGTCCGGACAGGGTCAGCAGACCCAGTACTTC,CASSQVSGQGQQTQYF
many,TRBV6-2/TRBV6-3,TRBJ2-3,-,TGTGCCAGCAGTGTAAACTTTCGCACAGATACGCAGTATTTT,CASSVNFRTDTQYF
many,TRBV3-1,TRBJ2-3,TRBD1,TGTGCCAGCAGCCAAGACAGGGGGCAAGGCACAGATACGCAGTATTTT,CASSQDRGQGTDTQYF
many,TRBV11-2,TRBJ2-1,-,TGTGCCAGCACCCCCCTTGTTAAGGAGCAGTTCTTC,CASTPLVKEQFF
-,TRBV28,TRBJ2-1,-,TGTGCCAGCAGTTTAGGGCAGGTGGGGAATGAGCAGTTCTTC,CASSLGQVGNEQFF
many,TRBV12-3/TRBV12-4,TRBJ1-5,-,TGTGCCAGCAGTTTTAGACCGTGGCAGGTGAATCAGCCCCAGCATTTT,CASSFRPWQVNQPQHF
many,TRBV2,TRBJ2-7,TRBD1,TGTGCCAGCAGTGGAGGGACAGACCTTTACGAGCAGTACTTC,CASSGGTDLYEQYF
-,TRBV10-3,TRBJ2-7,-,TGTGCCAGCAGTCCCGGGACCGCGGGCTACGAGCAGTACTTC,CASSPGTAGYEQYF
few,TRBV20-1,TRBJ1-1,TRBD1,TGCAGTGCTAGCCGCCAGGGGGGAGCTTTCTTT,CSASRQGGAFF
few,TRBV20-1,TRBJ2-3,-,TGCAGTGCACCGGGCCCAGGGACAGATACGCAGTATTTT,CSAPGPGTDTQYF
-,TRBV3-1,TRBJ1-4,-,TGTGCCAGCAGCCAAGTACAGGGACCATTTGAAAAACTGTTTTTT,CASSQVQGPFEKLFF
-,TRBV2,TRBJ2-5,-,TGTGCCAGCAGGAACTGGGCGCAGGGTGAGACCCAGTACTTC,CASRNWAQGETQYF
many,TRBV6-5,TRBJ2-7,-,TGTGCCAGCAGTTCTCGACCCGCTTACCAGCAGTACTTC,CASSSRPAYQQYF
many,TRBV19,TRBJ2-5,-,TGTGCCAGTAGTACCGCTAACTTTGACAGGAAAGAGACCCAGTACTTC,CASSTANFDRKETQYF
-,TRBV5-1,TRBJ1-3,-,TGCGCCAGCAGCTTGGCAGATATCCTTGGAAACACCATATATTTT,CASSLADILGNTIYF
many,TRBV25-1,TRBJ2-7,TRBD2,TGTGCCAGCAGCCAACTAGCGGGTTCCTACGAGCAGTACTTC,CASSQLAGSYEQYF
few,TRBV19,TRBJ2-3,-,TGTGCCAGTAGTATCCCTAAGGGTTACGGTTTTAGCACAGATACGCAGTATTTT,CASSIPKGYGFSTDTQYF
few,TRBV5-1,TRBJ2-5,-,TGCGCCAGCAGCTCTCCGCTGGGGGAGACCCAGTACTTC,CASSSPLGETQYF
many,TRBV6-5,TRBJ2-6,TRBD2,TGTGCCAGCAGTTACTCGACCCGATCAACCGCGGGACTAGCGGGAATTTCTGGGGCCAACGTCCTGACTTTC,CASSYSTRSTAGLAGISGANVLTF
many,TRBV20-1,TRBJ2-2,-,TGCAGTGCTCACAGGGCTGGCGCGAACACCGGGGAGCTGTTTTTT,CSAHRAGANTGELFF
many,TRBV7-9,TRBJ1-5,-,TGTGCCAGCAGCTTAGGTTCAATGGCGGGGACAAATCAGCCCCAGCATTTT,CASSLGSMAGTNQPQHF
-,TRBV18,TRBJ2-7,-,TGTGCCAGCTCACCACAAGTAGCGGACCCCTACGAGCAGTACTTC,CASSPQVADPYEQYF
many,TRBV19,TRBJ1-1,TRBD1,TGTGCCAGGGAGGGACAGTTCTTTAACACTGAAGCTTTCTTT,CAREGQFFNTEAFF
many,TRBV6-1,TRBJ1-5,-,TGTGCCTCCAGCCCGGGGTATTTGAGTCAGCCCCAGCATTTT,CASSPGYLSQPQHF
-,TRBV14,TRBJ2-3,-,TGTGCCAGCAGCCAAGTGGAGCCTTGGCTAAGCACAGATACGCAGTATTTT,CASSQVEPWLSTDTQYF
many,TRBV6-1,TRBJ2-5,-,TGTGCCAGCAGCGTACAGGACCAAGAGACCCAGTACTTC,CASSVQDQETQYF
-,TRBV2,TRBJ1-5,-,TGTGCCAGCAGTGAAGCCCTACGTGGCCAGCATTTT,CASSEALRGQHF
-,TRBV19,TRBJ2-7,-,TGTGCCAGTAGTAAGGGCCGCATAGGGAACGACGAGCAGTACTTC,CASSKGRIGNDEQYF
many,TRBV20-1,TRBJ2-5,TRBD2,TGCAGTGCTAGAGTGGGCGGGAGCACTCGGGAGACCCAGTACTTC,CSARVGGSTRETQYF
many,TRBV24-1,TRBJ2-3,-,TGTGCCACCAGTGCCCGAGGGCAGGGTAGGACAGATACGCAGTATTTT,CATSARGQGRTDTQYF
many,TRBV7-9,TRBJ2-1,-,TGTGCCAGCAGCTACTATAGACAGTCCCCTTACAATGAGCAGTTCTTC,CASSYYRQSPYNEQFF
many,TRBV20-1,TRBJ2-7,TRBD1,TGCAGTGCTCAGTTCCGGGGACAGGGTTCCTACGAGCAGTACTTC,CSAQFRGQGSYEQYF
once,TRBV27,TRBJ1-1,TRBD1,TGTGCCAGCAGACCGGGACAGCATATCTCTGAAGCTTTCTTT,CASRPGQHISEAFF
many,TRBV13,TRBJ2-3,-,TGTGCCAGCAGCCTACGATTACGGGATCAAGGAACAGATACGCAGTATTTT,CASSLRLRDQGTDTQYF